This is a list of T cell receptor beta chains from one sample in a study of cytomegalovirus exposure and HLA in healthy donors. Produced via immunoSEQ multiplex PCR; TCRdb's table is partial and in-frame only. The table records just over 150,000 clones, 80% of them present only once. The sequenced sample consisted of PBMCs. These receptors originate from a male donor in good health and CMV-seropositive. Each CDR3 is given with its conserved first and last residue. A D gene is named only where the DNA matches it firmly. Only some rows state a clone size, as once, few, many or a class for expanded clones.

clone size | J gene | V gene | D gene | CDR3 protein | CDR3 DNA
NA | TRBJ2-2 | TRBV14 | NA | CASSQDPRESNTGELFF | TGTGCCAGCAGCCAAGATCCCAGGGAATCGAACACCGGGGAGCTGTTTTTT
few | TRBJ2-7 | TRBV12-5 | NA | CASGLDRAHEQYF | TGTGCTAGTGGTTTGGACAGGGCCCACGAGCAGTACTTC
NA | TRBJ2-5 | TRBV18 | NA | CASSPQDSQETQYF | TGTGCCAGCTCACCGCAGGACAGCCAAGAGACCCAGTACTTC
NA | TRBJ1-2 | TRBV9 | NA | CASSGRRTVKMNYGYTF | TGTGCCAGCAGCGGCCGGAGGACGGTGAAGATGAACTATGGCTACACCTTC
NA | TRBJ2-1 | TRBV18 | TRBD2 | CASSSSGNSYNEQFF | TGTGCCAGCTCGTCTAGCGGCAACTCCTACAATGAGCAGTTCTTC
NA | TRBJ1-3 | TRBV10-3 | NA | CAIRGGPSSGNTIYF | TGTGCCATCAGAGGAGGGCCTTCCTCTGGAAACACCATATATTTT
NA | TRBJ2-5 | TRBV7-9 | TRBD2 | CSSSPHQRTSGRSPETQYF | TGTTCCAGCAGCCCCCATCAAAGGACTAGCGGGAGGTCCCCAGAGACCCAGTACTTC
NA | TRBJ2-2 | TRBV7-8 | NA | CASSYRPGRAGELFF | TGTGCCAGCAGCTACCGCCCGGGTCGAGCCGGGGAGCTGTTTTTT
NA | TRBJ2-7 | TRBV7-8 | NA | CASSLALSRVNEQYF | TGTGCCAGCAGCTTAGCGCTTAGTCGGGTTAACGAGCAGTACTTC
NA | TRBJ2-7 | TRBV28 | NA | CASKGLNYEQYF | TGTGCCAGCAAAGGACTCAACTACGAGCAGTACTTC